These 2 T cell receptor beta chains originate from one sample sequenced in a study of cytomegalovirus exposure and HLA in healthy donors. PCR amplification relied on 60 Vbeta primers (plus 13 Jbeta primers). Clones were sequenced by immunoSEQ multiplex PCR, and TCRdb holds only the in-frame ones, with some missing. Here the sample spans 150,000 or so clones, around three quarters being singletons. The material sequenced was PBMCs. The receptors come from an older woman in good health and CMV-seropositive.

This clone was counted a few times. This chain uses TRBV19 with TRBJ1-5; TRBD1 might be the D (5 bases). The CDR3 contains 14 residues. V was shortened by 5 bases and J by 3 bases, with 11 bases between the two germline ends. CDR1 is LNHDA and CDR2 is SQIVND in the germline V gene (reference sequence). The DNA of the CDR3 is TGTGCCAGTAGTTACGGGGGATACAATCAGCCCCAGCATTTT. This translates into CASSYGGYNQPQHF.

The CDR3 DNA sequence: TGTGCCAGCTCACGGCGGGAGTTTAATGAGCAGTTCTTC. Translating gives CASSRREFNEQFF. The rearrangement joins TRBV18 to TRBJ2-1, with TRBD2 identical over 7 bases. CDR1 is KGHSH, CDR2 LQKENI, per germline. CDR3 length equals 13 residues. V shed 4 bases, J shed 7 bases, and the junction held 4 bases outside the gene matches.